This T cell receptor beta chain was profiled in a study of cytomegalovirus exposure and HLA in healthy donors. This clone was seen a few times. Vbeta (60) and Jbeta (13) primers were used in the PCR. TCRdb's table, derived via immunoSEQ multiplex PCR, lists solely in-frame clones and lacks some. The sample has under 200,000 clones, more than 70% seen once. The CDR3 spans 15 residues. The germline V gene has CDR1 MGHRA and CDR2 YSYEKL. With 0 bases removed from V and 9 bases from J, the gap between germline ends came to 15 bases. This receptor was taken from a male donor in good health and CMV-seronegative. V and J are TRBV4-1 and TRBJ2-1; D perhaps matches TRBD1 (6 bases). Sequencing used PBMCs. The CDR3 nucleotides read TGCGCCAGCAGCCAAGAAAGGGACATAGGGGCTGAGCAGTTCTTC. It translates to CASSQERDIGAEQFF.